The TCR beta chain under discussion was sequenced for a study of T cell responses to AZD1222 COVID-19 vaccine. The J segment lost 8 bases and the V segment lost 5 bases, leaving 7 bases of the junction unmatched. This CDR3 is 14 amino acids long. Germline-derived CDR1 and CDR2 are SGHRS and YFSETQ. Second-dose groups at about 4 or about 12 weeks were pooled. Measured with immunoSEQ multiplex PCR; TCRdb has only the in-frame clones, and not every one. The data show roughly 90,000 clones, over 75% seen once. The genes are TRBV5-1 and TRBJ2-1, with 10 bases fitting TRBD2. The source of this sequence is an adult who received the AZD1222 COVID-19 vaccine. This material consisted of peripheral blood, taken 28 days after the second AZD1222 dose. CDR3 in amino acids: CASRSGLAFDEQFF. As DNA, the CDR3 is TGCGCCAGCAGATCGGGACTAGCGTTCGATGAGCAGTTCTTC.